This T cell receptor beta chain was identified in a study of beta chain features in type 1 diabetes. Study background: Regarding age, gender and cell yields, patients proved similar to healthy donors. Points from the study as a whole: VDJ junctions from type 1 diabetes patients carried fewer insertions and larger deletions. Type 1 diabetes patients had TCRB CDR3s that were shorter (moderately but significantly so) in all four CD4+ subsets. Since sequencing was performed on cDNA, cells with high TCR expression could be over-represented.

Since all of the isolated RNA was reverse transcribed, expressed TCRB transcripts were what got sequenced. Only in-frame clones appear in the TCRdb table, and some are missing; sequencing was by immunoSEQ multiplex PCR. Here the sample spans about 700,000 clones, 13% being singletons. Blood was drawn once from each donor into heparinised tubes. The draws averaged about 110 mL. Points on this clone: Its antigen is not known.

Per the germline V gene, CDR1 is LNHNV and CDR2 is YYDKDF (reference sequence). This CDR3 comprises 18 residues. The V gene end was trimmed by 3 bases and the J gene end by 7 bases; junction bases not matched to a gene: 15. The chain employs TRBV15 and TRBJ1-6; the match to TRBD1 covers 7 bases. The TCR was taken from a man aged 18 to 29 with type 1 diabetes. Sequencing input: naive CD4+ T cells from blood. The CDR3 here is CATSSHGRGGASNSPLHF. CDR3 sequence (DNA): TGTGCCACCAGCAGCCATGGACGAGGGGGCGCATCCAATTCACCCCTCCACTTT.